Below are 32 T cell receptor beta chains sequenced from a single sample in a study of immune evolution from preneoplasia to lung adenocarcinoma (dated by TCRdb to the early 2020s). The library was built by means of the immunoSEQ multiplex PCR assay. TCRdb re-hosts the immuneACCESS table, in-frame sequences only. Its copies lack some clones; in the studies checked, an unresolved V gene accounts for under half of them, and the cause for the rest is not known. The sample table shows under 45,000 clones, and roughly 80% are seen once. Approximately 4.8% of the sample comes from the top ten. The specimen was FFPE invasive lung adenocarcinoma tissue. Taken with the paper, the label for cell subset or site translates to: frankly invasive lung adenocarcinoma (ADC). All receptors come from a person between 55 and 69 years old with lung adenocarcinoma.

In nucleotides, the CDR3 is TGTGCCAGCTCTCCAACAGGGGTTGGGAGCACCGGGGAGCTGTTTTTT. It specifies CASSPTGVGSTGELFF. The chain recombines TRBV18 with TRBJ2-2, with 7 bases identical to TRBD1. The CDR3 consists of 16 residues. Trimming removed 6 bases from V and 4 bases from J; junction bases left unmatched: 11. In germline, CDR1 is KGHSH, CDR2 LQKENI.

DNA for the CDR3: TGCAGCGTTGAAGGGCTAGCGGGTATCTCCGGGGAGCTGTTTTTT. It encodes CSVEGLAGISGELFF. The gene calls are TRBV29-1 and TRBJ2-2, with 8 bases matching TRBD2. The junction had 7 bases not matched to a gene; V was cut back by 1 base and J by 6 bases. Germline V gene data show CDR1 as SQVTM and CDR2 as ANQGSEA. This CDR3 has 15 amino acids.

Only one count was recorded for this clone. The same CDR3 also results from other DNA sequences found in this sample. The chain combines TRBV6-5 with TRBJ1-2; no firm D call. This CDR3 has 13 residues. The V gene lost 7 bases and the J gene lost 7 bases, with 16 bases spanning the gap. The germline V gene has CDR1 MNHEY and CDR2 SVGAGI. CDR3 in amino acids: CASTPKVALGYTF. CDR3 sequence (DNA): TGTGCCAGCACCCCAAAAGTAGCGCTTGGCTACACCTTC.

This chain links TRBV28 with TRBJ2-1, with TRBD2 matching over 7 bases. The CDR3 has 17 amino acids. V was pared by 3 bases and J by 5 bases, with 13 bases of the junction left unmatched. The germline V gene encodes CDR1 MDHEN and CDR2 SYDVKM. CDR3 in amino acids: CASSLWNNGRINNEQFF. CDR3 in DNA: TGTGCCAGCAGTTTGTGGAATAACGGGAGGATTAACAATGAGCAGTTCTTC.

The rearrangement uses TRBV5-1 and TRBJ2-6; TRBD1 might be the D (5 bases). Germline V gene sequence: CDR1 SGHRS, CDR2 YFSETQ. V was cut by 0 bases and J by 1 base, with 14 bases left in between. This CDR3 has 18 residues. This CDR3 is CASSLEGFLGSGANVLTF. In nucleotides, the CDR3 is TGCGCCAGCAGCTTGGAGGGGTTCCTGGGATCTGGGGCCAACGTCCTGACTTTC.

There are a few counts of this clone. The J gene is TRBJ2-4, the V gene TRBV6-6; D may match TRBD1 or TRBD2 (7 bases each). The V end lost 6 bases, the J end lost 3 bases, and 15 bases lay between the germline ends. Germline lookup yields CDR1 MNHNY and CDR2 SVGAGI (reference sequence). CDR3 length: 15 amino acids. For the CDR3, the DNA is TGTGCCAGCAGCCTCAGGGGGGGTGTCAAAAACATTCAGTACTTC. Amino acid sequence: CASSLRGGVKNIQYF.

The chain uses TRBV6-5 and TRBJ2-6, with D possibly being TRBD2 (5 bases). The CDR3 loop spans 15 amino acids. Between the trimmed V and J ends, which lost 6 bases and 1 base, there was a span of 10 bases. Germline V lookup: CDR1 MNHEY, CDR2 SVGAGI. CDR3 DNA: TGTGCCAGCAGGTTTCGGGGATCTGGGGCCAACGTCCTGACTTTC. Translated: CASRFRGSGANVLTF.

V usage is TRBV11-2 and J usage is TRBJ2-3; TRBD1 aligns across 7 bases. Trimming took 1 base from V and 6 from J; bases not matched to a gene: 7. The CDR3 has 15 amino acids. Germline-derived CDR1 and CDR2 are SGHAT and FQNNGV. The CDR3 nucleotides read TGTGCCAGCAGCTTAGTGGGACAGCCCCGGGATACGCAGTATTTT. It codes for CASSLVGQPRDTQYF.

This clone turned up a few times. The chain carries TRBV5-5 and TRBJ2-7; 8 nucleotides agree with TRBD1. CDR1 and CDR2 (germline): SGHKS, YYEKEE (reference sequence). This CDR3 is built from 13 residues. The V gene end was trimmed by 3 bases and the J gene end by 3 bases; junction bases not matched to a gene: 2. The CDR3 spells CASSSGQGYEQYF. Written as DNA, the CDR3 is TGTGCCAGCAGCTCAGGACAGGGCTACGAGCAGTACTTC.

The chain combines TRBV19 with TRBJ1-1, with TRBD1 as a possible D gene (5 bases). This CDR3 has 14 amino acids. The V end lost 2 bases, the J end lost 0 bases, and 7 bases lay between the germline ends. Germline CDR1 and CDR2: LNHDA and SQIVND (reference sequence). CDR3 nucleotide sequence: TGTGCCAGTAGTATAAACAGGATGAACACTGAAGCTTTCTTT. It codes for CASSINRMNTEAFF.

J is TRBJ2-3 and V is TRBV9; tentatively, D is TRBD2 (6 bases). CDR1 is SGDLS and CDR2 is YYNGEE in the germline V gene. The CDR3 is 15 residues long. Trimming took off 1 base at V and 4 bases at J, with 13 bases between the two ends. The CDR3: CASSVRGSRADTQYF. DNA for the CDR3: TGTGCCAGCAGCGTACGGGGGAGTCGGGCAGATACGCAGTATTTT.

The chain combines TRBV5-1 with TRBJ2-1; no clear D. Germline V gene data show CDR1 as SGHRS and CDR2 as YFSETQ. V was shortened by 1 base and J by 8 bases, with 4 bases between the two germline ends. The CDR3 is 11 amino acids. The CDR3 region has the DNA TGCGCCAGCAGCTTGACATATGAGCAGTTCTTC. It yields the protein CASSLTYEQFF.

The gene calls are TRBV6-5 and TRBJ1-4; maybe TRBD1 (6 bases). Germline CDR1 reads MNHEY; CDR2 reads SVGAGI. Deletions cut 7 bases from V and 8 bases from J, with 14 bases between. This CDR3 spans 13 amino acids. The CDR3 spells CASKGVVDEKLFF. In DNA form, the CDR3 reads TGTGCCAGCAAGGGGGTGGTGGACGAAAAACTGTTTTTT.

The rearrangement joins TRBV30 to TRBJ2-2; TRBD2 aligns across 10 bases. This CDR3 is built from 16 residues. Looked up from germline, CDR1 is GTSNPN and CDR2 is SVGIG (reference sequence). Losses at the gene ends were 2 bases for V and 6 bases for J; bases not matched to a gene: 9. The CDR3 is CAWSPRPGLAPGELFF. The DNA for the CDR3 is TGTGCCTGGAGTCCCCGCCCGGGACTAGCGCCCGGGGAGCTGTTTTTT.

Turning to this clone: The junction and the germline gene differ at one end; a read error may be behind it. The rearrangement joins TRBV6-5 to TRBJ2-7, with 12 bases matching TRBD2. This CDR3 has 14 residues. Germline V CDR1 and CDR2: MNHEY, SVGAGI. The CDR3 sequence is CASRTSGSSHEQYF. CDR3 in DNA: TGTGCCAGCAGGACTAGCGGGAGCTCCCACGAGCAGTACTTC.

The chain combines TRBV9 with TRBJ2-1; D may correspond to TRBD1 or TRBD2 (5 bases each). V lost 0 bases and J 10 bases, leaving 14 bases between the germline ends. Germline V gene sequence: CDR1 SGDLS, CDR2 YYNGEE. The CDR3 extends over 14 amino acids. The chain's CDR3 is CASSVEGQGGEQFF. As DNA, the CDR3 is TGTGCCAGCAGCGTAGAGGGTCAGGGCGGGGAGCAGTTCTTC.

V is TRBV6-6 and J is TRBJ2-3; 9 nucleotides agree with TRBD2. With 5 bases clipped from V and 2 bases from J, the junction kept 8 bases outside the gene matches. This CDR3 comprises 16 residues. Germline loops: CDR1 MNHNY, CDR2 SVGAGI (reference sequence). CDR3 in amino acids: CASSIIGGRATDTQYF. The CDR3 DNA reads TGTGCCAGCAGTATAATCGGCGGGAGGGCCACAGATACGCAGTATTTT.

The chain couples TRBV6-1 to TRBJ2-3; 7 bases are shared with TRBD1. Germline CDR1 MNHNS, CDR2 SASEGT. The CDR3 sequence is 13 residues long. Trimming cost V 6 bases and J 4 bases; bases outside gene matches: 4. The CDR3 nucleotides are TGTGCCAGCAGGGGACAGACTTCAGATACGCAGTATTTT. Amino acid sequence: CASRGQTSDTQYF.

This chain links TRBV15 with TRBJ1-2; D is ambiguous. This CDR3 region has 14 residues. The germline V gene has CDR1 LNHNV and CDR2 YYDKDF (reference sequence). Trimming removed 1 base at V and 4 bases at J, with 10 bases between. DNA for the CDR3: TGTGCCACCAGCAGAGTCGGAGGTAGCTATGGCTACACCTTC. Its translation is CATSRVGGSYGYTF.

A single count supports this clone. This sample also contains other DNA sequences that code for the same CDR3. The J gene is TRBJ2-5, the V gene TRBV7-6; D remains unclear. Germline V CDR1 and CDR2: SGHVS, FNYEAQ. The length of the CDR3 is 11 residues. V lost 2 bases and J 5 bases, leaving 3 bases between the germline ends. The CDR3 nucleotides are TGTGCCAGCAGCTTATCGGAGACCCAGTACTTC. Translated, it gives CASSLSETQYF.

V gene TRBV4-2 combines with J gene TRBJ1-2, with 8 bases that match TRBD1. CDR3 length: 14 residues. CDR1 and CDR2 from the germline V gene are LGHNA and YNFKEQ. The V segment lost 4 bases and the J segment 3 bases; nucleotides outside the gene matches: 4. The CDR3, as DNA: TGTGCCAGCAGCCCCAGGGGGCATCACTATGGCTACACCTTC. Protein product: CASSPRGHHYGYTF.

The chain has TRBV29-1 and TRBJ2-3; tentatively, D is TRBD2 (6 bases). Germline V gene sequence: CDR1 SQVTM, CDR2 ANQGSEA. Deletions cut 6 bases from V and 0 bases from J, with 10 bases between. The CDR3 totals 13 residues. As DNA, the CDR3 is TGCAGCGTGTCCACTAGCAGCACAGATACGCAGTATTTT. It yields the protein CSVSTSSTDTQYF.

Here the CDR3 DNA reads TGCAGCGTTGATCTCCAGGTCGGTGACAATGAGCAGTTCTTC. Amino acid sequence: CSVDLQVGDNEQFF. The chain couples TRBV29-1 to TRBJ2-1; no firm D call. The V gene's germline CDR1 is SQVTM and CDR2 ANQGSEA. V was cut by 3 bases and J by 5 bases, with 14 bases left in between. The CDR3 spans 14 residues.

V and J are TRBV2 and TRBJ2-3, with D tentatively TRBD1 or TRBD2 (5 bases each). The CDR3 is made up of 14 amino acids. Germline V CDR1 and CDR2: SNHLY, FYNNEI. Between the trimmed V and J ends, which lost 6 bases and 6 bases, there was a span of 16 bases. CDR3 sequence reads: CASRAGTPFDTQYF. CDR3 DNA: TGTGCCAGCAGAGCCGGGACCCCGTTCGATACGCAGTATTTT.

The chain has TRBV18 and TRBJ2-3; no clear D gene. With 6 bases removed from V and 2 bases from J, the gap between germline ends came to 9 bases. Germline lookup yields CDR1 KGHSH and CDR2 LQKENI. This CDR3 has 13 amino acids. The CDR3 sequence is CASSRQTTDTQYF. The CDR3, as DNA: TGTGCCAGCTCTCGTCAGACCACAGATACGCAGTATTTT.

The J gene is TRBJ2-6, the V gene TRBV14, with no clear D. Trimming took off 5 bases at V and 0 bases at J, with 2 bases between the two ends. Germline CDR1 reads SGHDN; CDR2 reads FVKESK. This CDR3 spans 13 amino acids. CDR3 protein: CASSSSGANVLTF. The CDR3 coding sequence is TGTGCCAGCAGCTCCTCTGGGGCCAACGTCCTGACTTTC.

The V gene is TRBV5-1, the J gene TRBJ2-5; perhaps TRBD2 as D (7 bases). V was shortened by 4 bases and J by 7 bases, with 20 bases between the two germline ends. This CDR3 has 15 amino acids. Germline CDR1 SGHRS, CDR2 YFSETQ. The CDR3 sequence is CASSHGTRGGRTQYF. The CDR3 coding sequence is TGCGCCAGCAGCCACGGGACAAGGGGGGGACGGACCCAGTACTTC.

This clone was seen a handful of times. The chain recombines TRBV2 with TRBJ2-1, with D possibly being TRBD1 or TRBD2 (7 bases each). Germline V CDR1 and CDR2: SNHLY, FYNNEI. CDR3 length: 13 amino acids. Trimming took off 7 bases at V and 7 bases at J, with 14 bases between the two ends. The CDR3: CASKVRGGNEQFF. Written as DNA, the CDR3 is TGTGCCAGCAAAGTCAGGGGGGGTAATGAGCAGTTCTTC.

CDR3 DNA: TGTGCCAGCAGCCACACAGGTACCTATTACGAGCAGTACTTC. Translated: CASSHTGTYYEQYF. The chain joins TRBV4-2 to TRBJ2-7; tentatively, D is TRBD1 (5 bases). V lost 3 bases to trimming and J lost 4 bases, with 13 bases between them. Germline assignment: CDR1 LGHNA and CDR2 YNFKEQ. This CDR3 has 14 residues.

J is TRBJ2-2 and V is TRBV29-1; the D gene is possibly TRBD2 (6 bases). The germline CDR1 and CDR2 sequences are SQVTM and ANQGSEA. The CDR3 spans 11 residues. Trimming removed 6 bases at V and 7 bases at J, with 9 bases between. In DNA form, the CDR3 reads TGCAGCGTCGGAGGGGTCGGGGAGCTGTTTTTT. Protein product: CSVGGVGELFF.

The chain is built from TRBV11-2 and TRBJ2-7, with a weak D call TRBD2 (5 bases). The V end lost 5 bases, the J end lost 6 bases, and 11 bases lay between the germline ends. Germline V gene sequence: CDR1 SGHAT, CDR2 FQNNGV. The CDR3 loop spans 12 amino acids. CDR3 nucleotides: TGTGCCAGCAGCCAGCGGCCCCTCGAGCAGTACTTC. Amino acids: CASSQRPLEQYF. The variable domain in full, with the rest retrieved from reference TRBV11-2 and TRBJ2-7, is EAGVAQSPRYKIIEKRQSVAFWCNPISGHATLYWYQQILGQGPKLLIQFQNNGVVDDSQLPKDRFSAERLKGVDSTLKIQPAKLEDSAVYLCASSQRPLEQYFGPGTRLTVT.

This clone came up a few times. V and J are TRBV4-1 and TRBJ2-7; no firm D call. The CDR3 extends over 14 amino acids. Germline V CDR1 and CDR2: MGHRA, YSYEKL. V was shortened by 0 bases and J by 0 bases, with 6 bases between the two germline ends. CDR3 region: CASSQDHSSYEQYF. The CDR3 bases are TGCGCCAGCAGCCAAGATCACAGCTCCTACGAGCAGTACTTC.